This T cell receptor (beta chain) was observed in a study of Siglec-9 on CD8 T cells in melanoma. Study results and caveats: An effector memory CD8+ subset marked by Siglec-9 reportedly appeared to gather in melanoma.

Trimming removed 4 bases from V and 5 bases from J, with 15 bases in between. The germline V gene encodes CDR1 SEHNR and CDR2 FQNEAQ (reference sequence). The CDR3 contains 14 residues. Profiled with immunoSEQ multiplex PCR; TCRdb holds only in-frame clones, not every one. The sample has tens of thousands of clones, roughly 78% seen once; the top ten hold less than 7%. This clone was observed once. Its antigen is unknown. Input material: Siglec-9- CD8+ T cells sorted from blood. This TCR came from a human donor in good health. V usage is TRBV7-9 and J usage is TRBJ2-7, with TRBD1 as a possible D gene (6 bases). Here the CDR3 DNA reads TGTGCCAGCAGCTACCGTACAGGGTCTAACGAGCAGTACTTC. It is translated as CASSYRTGSNEQYF. Using reference TRBV7-9 and TRBJ2-7 for the parts outside the CDR3, the full variable domain is DTGVSQNPRHKITKRGQNVTFRCDPISEHNRLYWYRQTLGQGPEFLTYFQNEAQLEKSRLLSDRFSAERPKGSFSTLEIQRTEQGDSAMYLCASSYRTGSNEQYFGPGTRLTVT.